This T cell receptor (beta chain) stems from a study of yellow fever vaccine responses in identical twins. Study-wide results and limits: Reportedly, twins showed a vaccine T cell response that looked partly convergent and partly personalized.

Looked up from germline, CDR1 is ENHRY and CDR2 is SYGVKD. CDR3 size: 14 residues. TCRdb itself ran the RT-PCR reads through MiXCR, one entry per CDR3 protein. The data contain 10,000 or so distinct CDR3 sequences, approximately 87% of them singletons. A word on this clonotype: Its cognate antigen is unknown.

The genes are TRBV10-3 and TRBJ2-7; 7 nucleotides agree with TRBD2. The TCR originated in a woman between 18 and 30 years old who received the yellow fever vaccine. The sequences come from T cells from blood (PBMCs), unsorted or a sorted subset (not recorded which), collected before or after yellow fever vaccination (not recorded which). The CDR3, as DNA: TGTGCATCGACCAGGACTAGTAACGTTCACGAGCAGTACTTC. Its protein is CASTRTSNVHEQYF.